A selection of T cell receptor beta chains follows, all from one sample in a study of tumor-infiltrating lymphocytes in primary liver carcinoma. TCRdb reprocessed the multiplex PCR reads with MiXCR, giving one entry per CDR3 protein. The sample holds tens of thousands of distinct CDR3 sequences; over 60% are singletons and the top ten take under 45%. The sample comprised liver tumor tissue from sampling region 4. The receptors stem from a man aged 40-50 years with primary liver carcinoma and hepatitis B virus infection. CDR3s leave out the opening cysteine and the closing phenylalanine or tryptophan.

J gene,V gene,CDR3 protein
TRBJ2-7,TRBV9,ASSVVAGEGEQY
TRBJ2-7,TRBV6-2/TRBV6-3,PSSYLEGFGEQY
TRBJ2-7,TRBV6-5,ASSYSGRNSYEEY
TRBJ1-2,TRBV6-5,ASRCYT
TRBJ1-5,TRBV6-1,ASWTGGRQPQH
TRBJ2-1,TRBV10-3,ANAGTSGNEQF
TRBJ1-6,TRBV29-1,SVPRVGYGDSPLH
TRBJ2-1,TRBV10-3,ASISSPQQEDYNEQF
TRBJ2-5,TRBV2,ASSGRETQY
TRBJ1-1,TRBV10-3,AISGTVDTEAF
TRBJ1-5,TRBV28,ASSPPGQGNQPQH
TRBJ2-1,TRBV6-2/TRBV6-3,ASSYGPYSREHF
TRBJ2-1,TRBV4-1,ARSQSSGWNNEQF
TRBJ2-3,TRBV6-6,DSSPIAGGVTDTHY
TRBJ2-7,TRBV14,ASRTQGSYDQY
TRBJ2-7,TRBV7-9,ASSLGLSEQY
TRBJ2-1,TRBV6-1,ASRAEGRRSERF
TRBJ2-7,TRBV11-2,ASGRTWGSYEQY
TRBJ2-3,TRBV11-2,ASSLCDNTDTQY
TRBJ2-3,TRBV6-2/TRBV6-3,ASRQGAHTDTQY
TRBJ2-7,TRBV11-2,ASSLTDTAYDPY
TRBJ2-3,TRBV7-2,ASSLGTGGSNTQY
TRBJ2-3,TRBV11-2,ASSAGTSGTDTQY
TRBJ2-5,TRBV29-1,SGLAQGMETKC
TRBJ2-5,TRBV6-5,ASSYSSSGGSQETQY
TRBJ1-1,TRBV29-1,SVGQATFGTEAF
TRBJ2-5,TRBV11-3,TNSTTGGETQY
TRBJ2-6,TRBV29-1,SVDTTGTGAAGAKILT
TRBJ2-2,TRBV7-8,ASSRTGGGPGELF
TRBJ2-7,TRBV6-6,AVGGQQHFYEQY
TRBJ1-1,TRBV4-1,ASSQERAGMNTEAF
-,TRBV4-1,ASSQTIALAGVTDTQH
TRBJ2-7,TRBV6-5,ASPTIGTAYEQY
TRBJ1-5,TRBV6-2/TRBV6-3,ARSYQSGTGVSNLPQH
TRBJ2-7,TRBV14,ASSQGRSWGERY
TRBJ2-1,TRBV29-1,STGLAGATEQF
TRBJ1-1,TRBV7-8,ASSLLGGNTEAF
TRBJ1-4,TRBV6-6,ANSSDMVNEKLF
TRBJ2-2,TRBV6-5,ASSSPGVSVTGELF
TRBJ2-5,TRBV5-5,ASNAKTRGETQY
TRBJ2-3,TRBV7-2,ASSSFTDTQY
TRBJ2-1,TRBV11-1,ASSTGGTVKSPICNEQF
TRBJ1-4,TRBV6-1,ANSLQGVTNEKLF
TRBJ2-7,TRBV29-1,SVARGQRGSYEQY
TRBJ1-5,TRBV6-2/TRBV6-3,ASSYPLDQHQH
TRBJ1-1,TRBV29-1,SVWSGDTESF
TRBJ1-5,TRBV11-3,TSSLDLGVAQPQH
TRBJ2-1,TRBV10-3,ATLYSPLGSNTEQF
TRBJ2-2,TRBV29-1,SVYETVGRGELF
TRBJ2-7,TRBV12-3/TRBV12-4,ASSPLGGGERY
TRBJ2-3,TRBV28,ASSLELRLAVFSTDTQY
TRBJ1-1,TRBV13,ANSLATGTEAF
TRBJ2-3,TRBV12-3/TRBV12-4,ASSLTSAGDMQY
TRBJ2-1,TRBV24-1,ATNDKTGRLPGEQF
TRBJ2-3,TRBV6-4,ASGQGAEDTQY
TRBJ2-3,TRBV7-9,ASSVAGVETDTQY
TRBJ1-5,TRBV4-2,ASSQDRIGGTSSQPQH